A selection of T cell receptor beta chains follows, all from one sample in a study of T cell responses to AZD1222 COVID-19 vaccine. Profiled with immunoSEQ multiplex PCR; TCRdb holds only in-frame clones, not every one. The data contain 100,000 to 150,000 clones, more than 90% of them singletons. Sequenced here: peripheral blood, sampled 28 days after the second AZD1222 dose. Receptors were obtained from an adult who received the AZD1222 COVID-19 vaccine. Both conserved end residues are trimmed from each CDR3. Fields, in order: V gene, J gene, CDR3 length, CDR3 protein.

TRBV12-3/TRBV12-4,TRBJ2-5,11,ASTRTVQETQY
TRBV7-9,TRBJ1-4,15,ASSLSLTTSTNEKLF
TRBV14,TRBJ2-2,14,ASSQDAAGPTGELF
TRBV28,TRBJ1-3,12,ASSLESGGNTIY
TRBV24-1,TRBJ1-6,12,ATSDTQDNSPLH
TRBV7-8,TRBJ2-1,14,ASSPPGRPSYNEQF
TRBV7-8,TRBJ1-1,11,ASSYVLNTEAF
TRBV5-1,TRBJ1-1,13,ASSQLTGGSTEAF
TRBV27,TRBJ2-3,13,ASSLYGQGPDTQY
TRBV4-3,TRBJ2-1,13,ASSQEGGAGSEQF
TRBV9,TRBJ1-1,13,ASSPQQGVRTEAF
TRBV29-1,TRBJ2-4,12,SVHLGAWENIQY
TRBV27,TRBJ1-2,16,ASSPPLHSSRGSYGYT
TRBV5-4,TRBJ1-1,13,ASSLEPGAGTEAF
TRBV18,TRBJ2-2,10,ASSPDVGELF